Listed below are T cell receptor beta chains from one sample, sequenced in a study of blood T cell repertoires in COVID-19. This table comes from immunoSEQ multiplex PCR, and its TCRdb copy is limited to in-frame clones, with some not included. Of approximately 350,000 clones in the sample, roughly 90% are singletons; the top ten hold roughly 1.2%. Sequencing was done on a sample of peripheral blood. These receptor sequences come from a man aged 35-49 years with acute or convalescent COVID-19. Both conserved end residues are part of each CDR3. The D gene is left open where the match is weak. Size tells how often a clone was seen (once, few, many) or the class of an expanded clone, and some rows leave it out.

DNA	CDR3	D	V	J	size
TGCAGCGTTGAAGAGTTCCAGGGGGACACTGAAGCTTTCTTT	CSVEEFQGDTEAFF	TRBD1	TRBV29-1	TRBJ1-1	-
TGTGCCAGCAGCTTTTCCCGGACAGGACAAGAGACCCAGTACTTC	CASSFSRTGQETQYF	TRBD1	TRBV11-2	TRBJ2-5	-
TGTGCCAGCAGTTTGTTGAGGAACGAGCAGTACTTC	CASSLLRNEQYF	-	TRBV28	TRBJ2-7	-
TGTGCCAGCTCACCACCGTCAGTTTATAGCACAGATACGCAGTATTTT	CASSPPSVYSTDTQYF	-	TRBV18	TRBJ2-3	-
TGTGCCAGCAGTCCCCCTGGCGGAAACCAAGAGACCCAGTACTTC	CASSPPGGNQETQYF	-	TRBV27	TRBJ2-5	-
TGTGCCAGCACGCCGGGACAGGGGGTAGGAAAACTGTTTTTT	CASTPGQGVGKLFF	TRBD1	TRBV28	TRBJ1-4	-
TGCGCCAGCAACTGGGGGGTCCTATCTAACTATGGCTACACCTTC	CASNWGVLSNYGYTF	-	TRBV4-1	TRBJ1-2	-
TGTGCCAGTAGTAAGGGGAGGGGGAGTGGCGAGACCCAGTACTTC	CASSKGRGSGETQYF	-	TRBV19	TRBJ2-5	-
TGCGCCAGCAGCGGCGACGGGTTCTATGGCTACACCTTC	CASSGDGFYGYTF	-	TRBV5-1	TRBJ1-2	-
TGTGCCAGTAGCCGGGGAGGGCAAGGGGCCCAGCATTTT	CASSRGGQGAQHF	-	TRBV19	TRBJ1-5	few
TGCGCCAGCAGCCAAGAGGGTGGGGGACTCTCCTACGAGCAGTACTTC	CASSQEGGGLSYEQYF	-	TRBV4-1	TRBJ2-7	few
TGTGCCAGCAGTTTGTCGGGAGGCCGAGAGCAGTACTTC	CASSLSGGREQYF	TRBD2	TRBV12-3/TRBV12-4	TRBJ2-7	-
TGCAGCGTTGAAGGTGGGGGGATTGGGTATGGCTACACCTTC	CSVEGGGIGYGYTF	-	TRBV29-1	TRBJ1-2	-
TGCAGCGTTGATAGGCCAGGGGCTAGCACAGATACGCAGTATTTT	CSVDRPGASTDTQYF	-	TRBV29-1	TRBJ2-3	-
TGCGCCAGCAGCTTGGGGCGGGGGGAAGACATTCAGTACTTC	CASSLGRGEDIQYF	TRBD2	TRBV5-1	TRBJ2-4	many
TGCAGCGTTGAAATCCCACTAGCGGGAGCAGATACGCAGTATTTT	CSVEIPLAGADTQYF	TRBD2	TRBV29-1	TRBJ2-3	once
TGTGCCAGCAGCTCTGTGACTAGTGGCAATGAGCAGTTCTTC	CASSSVTSGNEQFF	-	TRBV7-3	TRBJ2-1	few
TGTGCCAGCAGCTTAGCGAGTGAAGCTTTCTTT	CASSLASEAFF	-	TRBV7-2	TRBJ1-1	-
TGCGCCAGCAGCCACCCGGGACTAGCGGGGGGGGACACAGATACGCAGTATTTT	CASSHPGLAGGDTDTQYF	TRBD2	TRBV4-1	TRBJ2-3	-
TGCGCCAGCATTATCCGGGACAGGGTGTCCCACGAGCAGTACTTC	CASIIRDRVSHEQYF	TRBD1	TRBV5-1	TRBJ2-7	-
TGTGCCAGCAGTTCCCGACAGGGCTACGAGCAGTACTTC	CASSSRQGYEQYF	TRBD1	TRBV27	TRBJ2-7	-
TGTGCCAGCAGCTCGGACATATATAGCAATCAGCCCCAGCATTTT	CASSSDIYSNQPQHF	-	TRBV7-2	TRBJ1-5	-
TGCAGCGTTGTTAGGGGGGGGATAGGAGAAAAACTGTTTTTT	CSVVRGGIGEKLFF	-	TRBV29-1	TRBJ1-4	-
TGTGCCAGCAGCCCTAGGGGGGGGAGCCCCACAGATACGCAGTATTTT	CASSPRGGSPTDTQYF	-	TRBV4-2	TRBJ2-3	-
TGTGCCAGCAGTTTGTTAGCACAAGGGGTTATGCGCTATGGCTACACCTTC	CASSLLAQGVMRYGYTF	-	TRBV27	TRBJ1-2	-
TGCAGCGTTGAAGGCGGAAGGCCGGACAGCTCTGGAAACACCATATATTTT	CSVEGGRPDSSGNTIYF	-	TRBV29-1	TRBJ1-3	-
TGTGCCAGCAAAAGGACAGGGGACACTGAAGCTTTCTTT	CASKRTGDTEAFF	TRBD1	TRBV27	TRBJ1-1	-
TGTGCCTGGAGCCCGGGGAGTTATGGCTACACCTTC	CAWSPGSYGYTF	-	TRBV30	TRBJ1-2	-
TGTGCCAGCAGTGATGATCGGACAGGGGTGAACACTGAAGCTTTCTTT	CASSDDRTGVNTEAFF	TRBD1	TRBV2	TRBJ1-1	-
TGTGCCAGCAGCTCGGGGACAGATGGAAACATTCAGTACTTC	CASSSGTDGNIQYF	TRBD1	TRBV13	TRBJ2-4	-
TGTGCCAGCAGTTACATGGGACAGGGCGGGGGAGAGACCCAGTACTTC	CASSYMGQGGGETQYF	TRBD1	TRBV6-5	TRBJ2-5	-
TGCGCCAGCAGCTTGTCAGTCCAAGAGACCCAGTACTTC	CASSLSVQETQYF	-	TRBV5-1	TRBJ2-5	-
TGCGCCAGCAGCCACCGGGGACAGGGGACAACCGGGGAGCTGTTTTTT	CASSHRGQGTTGELFF	TRBD1	TRBV4-1	TRBJ2-2	-
TGTGCCAGCAGCTTAGGGGGACTTTTGTTCTTC	CASSLGGLLFF	-	TRBV11-2	TRBJ2-1	-
TGTGCCAGCAGCCGAAAGACCAGGGAAGGCTACACCTTC	CASSRKTREGYTF	-	TRBV5-6	TRBJ1-2	-
TGTGCCAGCAGTGAAGCCCGACAGGACTCGTACTTC	CASSEARQDSYF	-	TRBV6-1	TRBJ2-7	-
TGTGCCAGCTCACAAGGACAAGGGGAGACCCAGTACTTC	CASSQGQGETQYF	-	TRBV18	TRBJ2-5	-
TGTGCCAGTAGTAGATTTCAGGAGGGGAATCAGCCCCAGCATTTT	CASSRFQEGNQPQHF	-	TRBV19	TRBJ1-5	-
TGTGCCAGCTCACCTGAATATTACAGGGGTTCCTACGAGCAGTACTTC	CASSPEYYRGSYEQYF	TRBD1	TRBV18	TRBJ2-7	once
TGCAGTGCTAGGGCCCCAGATACGCAGTATTTT	CSARAPDTQYF	-	TRBV20-1	TRBJ2-3	-
TGTGCCAGCAGCTACCGCCCACTTCGACTAGCGGGAATGGTAACAGATACGCAGTATTTT	CASSYRPLRLAGMVTDTQYF	TRBD2	TRBV7-8	TRBJ2-3	once